This T cell receptor beta chain was recorded in a study of Graves' ophthalmopathy and Graves' hyperthyroidism. Eligible hyperthyroidism cases comprised new diagnoses of under 2 months' duration in individuals aged 18 to 65. The diagnostic workup employed clinical symptoms, serum thyroxine, TRAb, thyroid ultrasound and orbital computed tomography. RNA transcripts served as template for amplifying TCR beta CDR3 sequences. A first-round RT-PCR used HTBI primers, followed by a second-round multiplex PCR. One entry per CDR3 protein, called by TCRdb with MiXCR from the multiplex PCR reads. The table shows over a million distinct CDR3 sequences, with about two fifths occurring only once. A word on this clonotype: Its antigen remains unidentified.

The CDR3 consists of 15 residues. The V gene lost 4 bases and the J gene lost 0 bases, with 9 bases spanning the gap. Germline V gene sequence: CDR1 MGHDK, CDR2 SYGVNS. The study's findings and limits: Between ophthalmopathy and stable hyperthyroidism, a 13-signature model drew a separation with 85% to 90% sensitivity and 70% to 84% specificity.

The source material was peripheral blood or thyroid tissue (not recorded which). This clonotype was obtained from an adult man with Graves' hyperthyroidism. J is TRBJ1-4 and V is TRBV25-1; possibly TRBD1 for D (5 bases). The CDR3 sequence is CASSGQTATNEKLFF. The CDR3 region has the DNA TGTGCCAGCAGTGGGCAGACAGCAACTAATGAAAAACTGTTTTTT.